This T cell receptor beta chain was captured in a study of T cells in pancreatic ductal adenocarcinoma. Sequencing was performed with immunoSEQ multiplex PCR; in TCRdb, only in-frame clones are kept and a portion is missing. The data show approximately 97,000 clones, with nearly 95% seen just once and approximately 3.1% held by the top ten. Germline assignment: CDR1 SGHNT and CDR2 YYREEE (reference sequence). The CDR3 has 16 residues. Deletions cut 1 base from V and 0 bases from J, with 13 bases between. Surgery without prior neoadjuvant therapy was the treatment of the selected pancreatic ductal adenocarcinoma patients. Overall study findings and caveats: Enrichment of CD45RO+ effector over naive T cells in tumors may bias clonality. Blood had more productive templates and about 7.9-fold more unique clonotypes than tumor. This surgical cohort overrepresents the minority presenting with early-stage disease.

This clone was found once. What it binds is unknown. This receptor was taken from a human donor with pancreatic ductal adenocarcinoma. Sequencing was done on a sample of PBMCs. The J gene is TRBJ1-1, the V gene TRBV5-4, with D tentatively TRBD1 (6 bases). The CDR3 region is CASSLSPGAMNTEAFF. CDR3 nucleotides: TGTGCCAGCAGCTTGAGTCCAGGGGCGATGAACACTGAAGCTTTCTTT.